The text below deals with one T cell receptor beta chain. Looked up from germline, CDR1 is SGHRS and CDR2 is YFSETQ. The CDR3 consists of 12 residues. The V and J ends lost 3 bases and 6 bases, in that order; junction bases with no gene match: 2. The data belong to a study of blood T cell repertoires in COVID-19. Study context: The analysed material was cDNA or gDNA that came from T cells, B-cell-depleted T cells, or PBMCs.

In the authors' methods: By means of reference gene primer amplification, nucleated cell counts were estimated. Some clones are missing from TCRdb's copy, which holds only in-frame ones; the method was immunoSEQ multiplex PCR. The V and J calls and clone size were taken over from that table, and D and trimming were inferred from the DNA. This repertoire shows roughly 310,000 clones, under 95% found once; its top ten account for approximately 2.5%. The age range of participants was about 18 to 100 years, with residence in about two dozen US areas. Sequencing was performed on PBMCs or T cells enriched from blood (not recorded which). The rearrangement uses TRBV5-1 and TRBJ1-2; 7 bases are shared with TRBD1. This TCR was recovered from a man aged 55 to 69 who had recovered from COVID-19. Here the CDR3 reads CASSWQGDGYTF. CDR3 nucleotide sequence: TGCGCCAGCAGCTGGCAGGGGGATGGCTACACCTTC.